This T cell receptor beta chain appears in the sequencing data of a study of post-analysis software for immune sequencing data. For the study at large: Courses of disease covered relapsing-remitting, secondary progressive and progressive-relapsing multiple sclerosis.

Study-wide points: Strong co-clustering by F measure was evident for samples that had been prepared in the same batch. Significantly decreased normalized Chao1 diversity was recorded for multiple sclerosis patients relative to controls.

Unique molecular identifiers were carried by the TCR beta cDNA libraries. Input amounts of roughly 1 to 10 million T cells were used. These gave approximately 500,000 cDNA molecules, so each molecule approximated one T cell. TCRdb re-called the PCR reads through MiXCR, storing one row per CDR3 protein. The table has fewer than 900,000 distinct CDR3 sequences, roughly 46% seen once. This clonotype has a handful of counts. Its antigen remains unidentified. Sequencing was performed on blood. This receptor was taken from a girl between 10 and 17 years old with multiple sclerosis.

CDR3 in DNA: TGCAGTGCTAGAGATCAAGATCCACAGGGGGCCCCACCCGAGACCCAGTACTTC. Translation gives CSARDQDPQGAPPETQYF. The chain combines TRBV20-1 with TRBJ2-5; TRBD1 aligns across 9 bases. V lost 0 bases, J lost 5 bases, and 16 bases stayed unmatched. This CDR3 comprises 18 residues. In germline, CDR1 is DFQATT, CDR2 SNEGSKA (reference sequence).